The 12 T cell receptor beta chains reported below all come from one sample, sequenced in a study of cytomegalovirus exposure and HLA in healthy donors. The protocol was immunoSEQ multiplex PCR, while the TCRdb copy is restricted to in-frame clones and leaves out a portion. The data contain about 240,000 clones, just under 90% of them seen just once; the ten biggest clones take up 2.6%. The material sequenced was PBMCs. These receptors all stem from a man aged 18 to 29 in good health and CMV-seronegative.

The chain carries TRBV15 and TRBJ2-7; no definite D call. Germline CDR1 is LNHNV and CDR2 is YYDKDF (reference sequence). The CDR3 length is 13 residues. The germline V and J ends were trimmed by 0 bases and 3 bases, with 6 bases remaining between them. The CDR3 sequence: CATSRDRVYEQYF. CDR3 in DNA: TGTGCCACCAGCAGAGATCGAGTCTACGAGCAGTACTTC.

The rearrangement uses TRBV2 and TRBJ2-5; D uncertain. The CDR3 has 12 amino acids. Trimming took off 6 bases at V and 2 bases at J, with 7 bases between the two ends. CDR1 and CDR2 from the germline V gene are SNHLY and FYNNEI. The CDR3 sequence is CASRGEQETQYF. CDR3 DNA sequence: TGTGCCAGCAGGGGCGAGCAAGAGACCCAGTACTTC.

The chain is built from TRBV7-3 and TRBJ2-5; 7 bases are a match to TRBD2. J gave up 5 bases and V 2 bases, and 8 bases lay outside the gene matches. Germline loops: CDR1 SGHTA, CDR2 FQGTGA. This CDR3 spans 15 amino acids. CDR3 DNA sequence: TGTGCCAGCAGCTTAGGTCGGGGAGGGAGGGAGACCCAGTACTTC. Amino acid sequence: CASSLGRGGRETQYF.

CDR3 region: CASTPRPGSYEQYF. CDR3 sequence (DNA): TGTGCCAGCACACCCCGCCCAGGGTCCTACGAGCAGTACTTC. V is TRBV7-2 and J is TRBJ2-7; D possibly corresponds to TRBD1 (5 bases). Per germline, CDR1 SGHTA and CDR2 FQGNSA. The CDR3 spans 14 residues. V gave up 7 bases and J gave up 1 base, with 14 bases separating them.

This clone came up once. CDR3 protein: CASSLDRGRETQYF. Written as DNA, the CDR3 is TGTGCCAGCAGCTTGGACAGGGGGCGAGAGACCCAGTACTTC. The chain employs TRBV5-5 and TRBJ2-5; 9 nucleotides align to TRBD1. The J segment lost 4 bases and the V segment lost 0 bases, leaving 1 base of the junction unmatched. CDR1 is SGHKS and CDR2 is YYEKEE in the germline V gene (reference sequence). The CDR3 spans 14 residues.

J is TRBJ1-2 and V is TRBV5-1, with unresolved D. Germline lookup yields CDR1 SGHRS and CDR2 YFSETQ. CDR3 length: 13 residues. V lost 1 base, J lost 7 bases, and 11 bases lay in between. CDR3 nucleotide sequence: TGCGCCAGCAGCTTGACCGGGTTGGGTGGCTACACCTTC. Protein: CASSLTGLGGYTF.

This chain joins TRBV9 and TRBJ2-1; 7 bases match TRBD2. CDR1 is SGDLS, CDR2 YYNGEE, per germline. J was trimmed by 2 bases and V by 0 bases; bases with no gene match: 2. CDR3 size: 15 residues. CDR3 region: CASSVGAGPYNEQFF. The CDR3 DNA reads TGTGCCAGCAGCGTAGGAGCGGGGCCCTACAATGAGCAGTTCTTC.

The chain carries TRBV6-1 and TRBJ2-2; possible D gene TRBD1, 6 bases. The germline gives CDR1 MNHNS, CDR2 SASEGT. V lost 2 bases, J lost 6 bases, and 16 bases lay in between. The CDR3 spans 16 residues. The CDR3 spells CASSELGENRAGELFF. DNA of the CDR3: TGTGCCAGCAGTGAATTGGGCGAAAACAGGGCCGGGGAGCTGTTTTTT.

The J gene is TRBJ2-7, the V gene TRBV7-3, with 10 bases lining up with TRBD1. Germline V lookup: CDR1 SGHTA, CDR2 FQGTGA. The CDR3 consists of 15 residues. The J segment lost 3 bases and the V segment lost 5 bases, leaving 7 bases of the junction unmatched. The CDR3: CASSLGQGEIYEQYF. The CDR3 DNA is TGTGCCAGCAGCCTCGGACAGGGGGAAATCTACGAGCAGTACTTC.

The genes are TRBV30 and TRBJ2-1; 7 bases fit TRBD2. This CDR3 contains 15 residues. The ends lost 2 bases at V and 4 bases at J; junction bases unmatched: 8. Germline values: CDR1 GTSNPN, CDR2 SVGIG (reference sequence). The DNA for the CDR3 is TGTGCCTGGAGTCTGTTTAGCGGGCGTTACAATGAGCAGTTCTTC. This translates into CAWSLFSGRYNEQFF.

A single count supports this clone. The rearrangement links TRBV28 to TRBJ2-7; D perhaps matches TRBD1 (7 bases). Germline V lookup: CDR1 MDHEN, CDR2 SYDVKM. V was clipped by 3 bases and J by 7 bases, with 13 bases between them. CDR3 size: 13 residues. The CDR3 coding sequence is TGTGCCAGCAGTTTGGAGGGGGCGGAGGAGCAGTACTTC. The encoded protein is CASSLEGAEEQYF.

The gene calls are TRBV7-8 and TRBJ1-6; D gene unclear. Deletions cut 5 bases from V and 8 bases from J, with 19 bases between. CDR1 and CDR2 (germline): SGHVS, FQNEAQ. CDR3 length: 16 residues. The CDR3 here is CASSIPSRGMDSPLHF. For the CDR3, the DNA is TGTGCCAGCAGCATCCCCAGTCGGGGAATGGATTCACCCCTCCACTTT.